The T cell receptor (beta chain) under discussion was sequenced for a study of blood T cell repertoires in COVID-19. About the research overall: Specimens from acute and convalescent COVID-19 originated in the United States, Italy and Spain. PBMCs, B-cell-depleted T cells, or T cells were the source of the cDNA or gDNA that made up the material.

CDR1 and CDR2 (germline): SGHKS, YYEKEE (reference sequence). CDR3 length: 14 amino acids. Trimming took off 2 bases at V and 1 base at J, with 8 bases between the two ends. As processed by the authors: How many nucleated cells were present was estimated from reference gene primer amplification. Sequencing used immunoSEQ multiplex PCR; TCRdb keeps in-frame clones, though not all of them. D and trimming come from the DNA, and the V and J calls and clone size come from that table. The table has some 200,000 clones, approximately 90% seen once. The J gene is TRBJ2-3, the V gene TRBV5-5; TRBD1 is a possible D gene (5 bases). This TCR came from a woman aged 18-29 years who had recovered from COVID-19. The sequencing input was peripheral blood. CDR3: CASSLQGGTDTQYF. The CDR3 nucleotides read TGTGCCAGCAGCTTACAAGGGGGCACAGATACGCAGTATTTT.